This TCR beta chain emerged from a study of shared clonotypes between healthy human individuals. Study results and caveats: Unshared clonotypes carried lower generation probabilities than those common to all four donors. Among donors, clonotype sharing was expected to be affected by sequencing depth. Several donors had roughly 5% of their naive CD4 clonotypes in common.

With regard to this clone: What it binds is not known.

Germline V gives CDR1 MGHRA, CDR2 YSYEKL. Germline trimming cut 4 bases from V and 4 bases from J; bases unmatched to any gene: 14. This CDR3 contains 17 residues. Naive-designated CD8 cells lacked CD45RO, were positively enriched for CCR7, and omitted terminally differentiated effector memory CD45RA+ cells. The DNA input per sorted-subset replicate PCR was 200 ng, corresponding to 25,000 to 35,000 T cell genomes. Sequenced by immunoSEQ multiplex PCR; TCRdb stores in-frame clones only, minus some. Counted here are about 2,100,000 clones, about 92% occurring once; the ten biggest clones make up roughly 1.7%.

V is TRBV4-1 and J is TRBJ1-2; 8 bases line up with TRBD1. This receptor was obtained from a man younger than 35 in good health. Some clones in this sample may be carry-over from other donors' samples. Material: naive CD8+ T cells from PBMCs. CDR3 sequence reads: CASSPKHTTGGGYGYTF. Here the CDR3 DNA reads TGCGCCAGCAGCCCGAAGCATACCACAGGGGGTGGCTATGGCTACACCTTC.